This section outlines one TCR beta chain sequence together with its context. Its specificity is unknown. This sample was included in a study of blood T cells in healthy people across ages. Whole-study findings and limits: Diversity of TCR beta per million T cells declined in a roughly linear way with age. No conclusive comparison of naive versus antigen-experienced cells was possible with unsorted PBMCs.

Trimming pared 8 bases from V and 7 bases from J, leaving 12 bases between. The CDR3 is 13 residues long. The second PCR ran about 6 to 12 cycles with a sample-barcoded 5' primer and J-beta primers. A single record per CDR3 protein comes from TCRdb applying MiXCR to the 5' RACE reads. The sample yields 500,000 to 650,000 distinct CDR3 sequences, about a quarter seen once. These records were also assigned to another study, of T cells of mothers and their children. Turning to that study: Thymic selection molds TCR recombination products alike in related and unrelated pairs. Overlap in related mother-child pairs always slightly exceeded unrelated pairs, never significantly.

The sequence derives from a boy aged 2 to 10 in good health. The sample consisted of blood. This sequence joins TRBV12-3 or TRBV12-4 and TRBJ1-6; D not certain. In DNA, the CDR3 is TGTGCCAGCGGATCCCAGAAGAATTCACCCCTCCACTTT. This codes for CASGSQKNSPLHF.